The sequence of this T cell receptor (beta chain) was determined in a study of blood T cell repertoires in COVID-19. Overall study context: PBMCs, B-cell-depleted T cells, or T cells provided the cDNA or gDNA that made up the material.

Original processing notes: Reference gene primer amplification gave nucleated cell count estimates. The repertoire was sequenced with immunoSEQ multiplex PCR; TCRdb's copy has only in-frame clones and lacks some. The V and J calls and clone size were taken over from that table, and D and trimming were inferred from the DNA. The sample has a few hundred thousand clones, approximately 85% seen once. Germline V gene lookup returns CDR1 GTSNPN and CDR2 SVGIG (reference sequence). CDR3 length: 15 residues. Trimming pared 0 bases from V and 2 bases from J, leaving 11 bases between. The receptor was isolated from a human donor in a cohort sampled during active COVID-19. This chain connects TRBV30 to TRBJ1-5; D is undetermined. The sequencing sample was made of peripheral blood. The chain's CDR3 is CAWSVNAGGNQPQHF. CDR3 DNA sequence: TGTGCCTGGAGTGTAAATGCGGGAGGCAATCAGCCCCAGCATTTT.